This T cell receptor (beta chain) was obtained from a study of monozygotic twins with inflammatory bowel disease. Regarding the study as a whole: Repertoire similarity did not separate concordant from discordant twins, possibly from limited power.

Germline V gene sequence: CDR1 MNHNS, CDR2 SASEGT. The CDR3 spans 18 residues. cDNA was made in eight separate reactions per sample. Template-switch reactions added UMIs with a 6-nucleotide sample barcode. TCRdb re-called the 5' RACE reads, yielding one record per CDR3 amino acid sequence without DNA. The listing records about 160,000 distinct CDR3 sequences. Note on this clonotype: Its antigen is not known.

V is TRBV6-1 and J is TRBJ2-1; there is no DNA to check the TCRdb D call of TRBD2. The clonotype was recovered from a human donor with ulcerative colitis or Crohn's disease, or a healthy co-twin of an affected twin (not recorded which). Sequenced: blood. CDR3 in amino acids: CASSLLGLAGGIYNEQFF.